The TCR beta chain under discussion was sequenced for a study of Ad26.COV2.S vaccination and SARS-CoV-2 variants. Documented treatment: about 20 received Ad26.COV2.S at low or high dose, single or two shots; roughly five received placebo; per-sample allocation not given. Repertoires come from day 63 after the first vaccine or placebo injection. General observations from the study: Substantial breadth was reported for post-vaccination spike-specific CD8+ and CD4+ T cells.

The CDR3 consists of 16 residues. Germline values: CDR1 LNHDA, CDR2 SQIVND (reference sequence). Trimming took 6 bases from V and 1 from J, leaving 16 bases between them. Some clones are missing from TCRdb's copy, which holds only in-frame ones; the method was immunoSEQ multiplex PCR. The profile shows over 200,000 clones, approximately 87% of them singletons. Points on this clone: Its antigen is still unknown.

The chain employs TRBV19 and TRBJ1-5; D is ambiguous. The TCR was taken from a person between 18 and 59 years old who received the Ad26.COV2.S COVID-19 vaccine or a placebo. Sequencing was performed on peripheral blood, taken in a trial of Ad26.COV2.S vaccine versus placebo. Here the CDR3 DNA reads TGTGCCAGTAGCCGGGAGACCCCGGCCAGCAATCAGCCCCAGCATTTT. This translates into CASSRETPASNQPQHF.